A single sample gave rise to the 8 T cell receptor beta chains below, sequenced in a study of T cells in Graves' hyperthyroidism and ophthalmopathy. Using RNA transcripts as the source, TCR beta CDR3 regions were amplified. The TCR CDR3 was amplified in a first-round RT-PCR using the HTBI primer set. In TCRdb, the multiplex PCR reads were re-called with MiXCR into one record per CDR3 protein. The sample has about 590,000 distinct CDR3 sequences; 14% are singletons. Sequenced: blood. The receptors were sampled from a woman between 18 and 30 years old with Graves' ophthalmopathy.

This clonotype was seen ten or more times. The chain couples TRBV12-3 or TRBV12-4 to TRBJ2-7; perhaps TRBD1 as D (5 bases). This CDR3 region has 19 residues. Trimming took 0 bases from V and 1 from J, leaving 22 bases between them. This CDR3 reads CASSLALWSRKGYSYEQYF. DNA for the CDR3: TGTGCCAGCAGTTTAGCGCTTTGGTCTAGGAAGGGGTATTCCTACGAGCAGTACTTC.

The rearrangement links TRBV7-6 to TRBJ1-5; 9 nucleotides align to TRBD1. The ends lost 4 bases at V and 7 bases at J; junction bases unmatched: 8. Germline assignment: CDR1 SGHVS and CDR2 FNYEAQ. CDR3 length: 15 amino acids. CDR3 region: CASSSGQGGGQPQHF. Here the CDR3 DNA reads TGTGCCAGCAGCTCGGGACAGGGAGGTGGACAGCCCCAGCATTTT.

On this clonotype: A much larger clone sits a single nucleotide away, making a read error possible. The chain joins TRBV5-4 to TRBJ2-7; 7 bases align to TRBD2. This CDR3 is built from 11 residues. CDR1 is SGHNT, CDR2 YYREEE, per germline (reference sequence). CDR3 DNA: TGTGACAGCATCCGCGGGGGAGGGCAGTACTTC. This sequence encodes CDSIRGGGQYF.

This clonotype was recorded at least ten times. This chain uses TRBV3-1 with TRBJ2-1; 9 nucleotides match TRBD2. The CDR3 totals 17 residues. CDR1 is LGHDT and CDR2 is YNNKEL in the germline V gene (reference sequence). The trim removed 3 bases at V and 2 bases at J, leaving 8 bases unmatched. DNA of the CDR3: TGTGCCAGCAGCCATCGTGGGGGCGGGAGGGCCTACAATGAGCAGTTCTTC. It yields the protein CASSHRGGGRAYNEQFF.

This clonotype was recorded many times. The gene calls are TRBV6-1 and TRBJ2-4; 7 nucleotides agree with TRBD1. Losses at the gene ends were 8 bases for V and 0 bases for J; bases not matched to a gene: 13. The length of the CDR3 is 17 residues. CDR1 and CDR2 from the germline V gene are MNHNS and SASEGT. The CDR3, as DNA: TGTGCCAGCTGCATTCGGACAGGTGGGATAGCCAAAAACATTCAGTACTTC. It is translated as CASCIRTGGIAKNIQYF.

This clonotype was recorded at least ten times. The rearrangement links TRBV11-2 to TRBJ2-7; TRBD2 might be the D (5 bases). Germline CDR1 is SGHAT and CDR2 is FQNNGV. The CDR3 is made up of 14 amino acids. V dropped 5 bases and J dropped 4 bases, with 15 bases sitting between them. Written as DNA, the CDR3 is TGTGCCAGCAGCCTCAGAGGGATCGGGTACGAGCAGTACTTC. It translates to CASSLRGIGYEQYF.

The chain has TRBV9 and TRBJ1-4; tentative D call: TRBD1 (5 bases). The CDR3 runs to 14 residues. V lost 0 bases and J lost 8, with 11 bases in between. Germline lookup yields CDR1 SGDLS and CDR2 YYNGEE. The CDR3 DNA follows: TGTGCCAGCAGCGTAGCCGGGGGAGACGAAAAACTGTTTTTT. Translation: CASSVAGGDEKLFF.

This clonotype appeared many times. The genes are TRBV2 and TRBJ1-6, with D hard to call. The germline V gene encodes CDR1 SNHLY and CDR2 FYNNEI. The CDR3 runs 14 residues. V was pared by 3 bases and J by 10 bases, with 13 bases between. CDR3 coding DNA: TGTGCCAGCAGTGAGAGGCTCGTCGGCTCACCCCTCCACTTT. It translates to CASSERLVGSPLHF.